This TCR beta chain was sequenced during a study of Ad26.COV2.S vaccination and SARS-CoV-2 variants. As for the study in general: Intramuscular Ad26.COV2.S at 5x10^10 or 1x10^11 viral particles.

The CDR3 sequence is 14 residues long. The germline V gene encodes CDR1 LNHDA and CDR2 SQIVND (reference sequence). V trimming: 8 bases; J trimming: 6 bases; junction bases outside the gene matches: 7. Profiling relied on immunoSEQ multiplex PCR, and the TCRdb table lists in-frame clones only, not all of them. Among around 400,000 clones, around nine tenths were seen once, and the ten largest hold over 9%. Treatment of the sample: around 19 received Ad26.COV2.S at low or high dose, single or two shots; 5 received placebo; per-sample allocation not given. Samples were taken on day 63 after the first vaccine or placebo injection. Wuhan-strain SARS-CoV-2 spike was expressed by the Ad26 vector that made up the vaccine.

This chain uses TRBV19 with TRBJ2-3, with TRBD2 identical over 11 bases. This clonotype originated in a person aged 18 to 59 who received the Ad26.COV2.S COVID-19 vaccine or a placebo. The sample in question was peripheral blood, obtained in a trial of Ad26.COV2.S vaccine versus placebo. CDR3 sequence (DNA): TGTGCCAGTCGACTAGCGGGAAACGTGGATACGCAGTATTTT. It translates to CASRLAGNVDTQYF. Drawing the rest from reference TRBV19 and TRBJ2-3, the complete variable domain is DGGITQSPKYLFRKEGQNVTLSCEQNLNHDAMYWYRQDPGQGLRLIYYSQIVNDFQKGDIAEGYSVSREKKESFPLTVTSAQKNPTAFYLCASRLAGNVDTQYFGPGTRLTVL.